This T cell receptor (beta chain) was sequenced in a study of low-dose radiotherapy and immunotherapy resistance in tumors (dated by TCRdb to between 2021 and 2022). For the wider study: Patients in Cohort 1 were given 0.5 Gy per fraction every 2 weeks, and the prescribed total PTV dose was 6.5 Gy. Nivolumab and ipilimumab were both given intravenously, with nivolumab at a 240 mg flat dose every two weeks and ipilimumab at 1 mg/kg every six weeks. Eight patients were included in the translational analysis, namely three from the first dose cohort plus the first five from the second dose cohort. No randomization into treatment groups was done for the people taking part in the trial. Cyclophosphamide 200 mg/m2 was given intravenously every two weeks, one day before each radiation and immunotherapy administration. Starting on cycle 1 day 1, patients took 300 mg of aspirin by mouth once a day for four cycles. For Cohort 2, the dose was 1 Gy per fraction given every two weeks, adding up to 13 Gy in total across 26 weeks.

This clonotype was counted between two and nine times. Its antigen target is currently unknown. Base qualities were left out, and no much larger clone turns up one base away. Counted from cysteine to phenylalanine, this CDR3 has 14 amino acids. Just the 42-base CDR3 DNA is kept, in frame starting at base 1. Taken from the germline V gene (reference sequence), the CDR1 and CDR2 loops are SEHNR and FQNEAQ. V has 1 base trimmed and J has 7 bases trimmed; junction bases matching no gene number 4. The sample was run on an Illumina HiSeq 2500. First-strand cDNA was synthesized with Superscript III and a set of TRAV- and TRBV-specific primers, covering both TCRalpha and TCRbeta chains. TCRs were amplified for 20 to 25 PCR cycles with Phusion, using a constant-region primer paired with the adapter attached to the V primers. The isolated mRNA was amplified using the MessageAmp II aRNA Amplification Kit, with in vitro transcription performed for 15 to 20 hours at 37 degrees C. The Dynabeads mRNA DIRECT Purification Kit was used to isolate mRNA for TCR sequencing. A second roughly 25-cycle Phusion PCR added indexed Illumina adapters, and products were purified with AMPure XP beads. The paper's data handling went like this. Using custom Perl scripts, TCR sequences that encoded the same protein were pooled, out-of-frame sequences were dropped, and the abundance of each clonotype was calculated. Any TCR sequence supported by only a single read was excluded from analysis. The metrics used to describe the repertoires included Shannon entropy, Gini index, clonality, richness, and the frequency of TCRs shared between repertoires. TCRdb applied fastp at Q25 and MiXCR to the public reads, then kept only in-frame beta chains. Rows with a matching CDR3 protein are joined into one entry that keeps the most common DNA and genes. The V and J calls here are based on TCRdb, not the publication. The sample contains 55,000 to 80,000 distinct CDR3 sequences, around 27% of them found a single time. In total, the top ten clones hold 6% to 7% of the sample.

Explained via the paper, the time point label denotes: before trial treatment. The donors took part in RACIN, a single-arm, phase I, dose-escalation trial that combined nivolumab, ipilimumab, aspirin, low-dose cyclophosphamide and low-dose radiotherapy. Patients were eligible if they had advanced solid tumors that were TIL-negative. This receptor was taken from a male donor with rectosigmoid adenocarcinoma. This specimen consisted of PBMCs, obtained before treatment. The sequence links TRBV7-9 to TRBJ1-2, and TRBD1 aligns with 9 junction nucleotides. The CDR3 loop reads CASSLEGQGSGYTF. The DNA reads TGTGCCAGCAGCTTAGAGGGACAGGGAAGTGGCTACACCTTC.